This section outlines one T cell receptor (beta chain) sequence together with its context. The CDR3 spans 16 residues. Germline V gives CDR1 ENHRY, CDR2 SYGVKD. V shed 6 bases, J shed 4 bases, and the junction held 12 bases outside the gene matches. The data belong to a study of blood T cell repertoires in COVID-19. Clones were sequenced by immunoSEQ multiplex PCR, and TCRdb holds only the in-frame ones, with some missing. In the table there are about 240,000 clones, about 80% of which are singletons. Sequenced: peripheral blood. The V gene is TRBV10-3, the J gene TRBJ1-2; 9 bases match TRBD1. The TCR comes from a man aged 25 to 45 who had recovered from COVID-19. CDR3 sequence: CAISPGRTGAIYGYTF. The CDR3 DNA reads as TGTGCCATCAGCCCAGGCCGGACAGGGGCCATCTATGGCTACACCTTC.